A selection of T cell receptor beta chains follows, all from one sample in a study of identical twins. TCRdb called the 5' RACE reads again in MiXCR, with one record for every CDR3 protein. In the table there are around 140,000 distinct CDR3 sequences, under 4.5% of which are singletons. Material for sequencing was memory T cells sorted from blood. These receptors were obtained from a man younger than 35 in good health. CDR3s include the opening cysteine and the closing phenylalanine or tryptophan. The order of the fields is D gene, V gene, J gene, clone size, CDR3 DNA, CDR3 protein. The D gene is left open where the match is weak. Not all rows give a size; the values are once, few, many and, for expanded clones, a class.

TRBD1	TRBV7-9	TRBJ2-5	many	TGTGCCAGCAGCTCACTCCGGGACAGGGGGCGCAGAGAGACCCAGTACTTC	CASSSLRDRGRRETQYF
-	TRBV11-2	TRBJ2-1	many	TGTGCCAGCAGCTTAGGAGGTTTCGTGGCGGAAATATACAATGAGCAGTTCTTC	CASSLGGFVAEIYNEQFF
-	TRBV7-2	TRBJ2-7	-	TGTGCCAGCAGCCTGACCCCGGGGTCCACCGAGCAGTACTTC	CASSLTPGSTEQYF
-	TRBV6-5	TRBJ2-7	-	TGTGCCAGCAGTTACATGGGCGAGCAGTACTTC	CASSYMGEQYF
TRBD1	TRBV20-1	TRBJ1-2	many	TGCAGTGCTCATAGGACAGGGGAGAGTGGCTACACCTTC	CSAHRTGESGYTF
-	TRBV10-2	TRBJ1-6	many	TGCGCCAGCGGCGATTTATCGGGGCCCCTCCACTTT	CASGDLSGPLHF
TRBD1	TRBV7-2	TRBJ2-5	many	TGTGCCAGCAGCTTAAGCAGGGACAGGGTTCAGACCCAGTACTTC	CASSLSRDRVQTQYF
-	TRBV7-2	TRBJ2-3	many	TGTGCCAGCAGCTTAGCCTCCAGAGACACAGATACGCAGTATTTT	CASSLASRDTDTQYF
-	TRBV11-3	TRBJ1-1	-	TGTGCCAGCAGCTTTGGTGAGGAAGCTTTCTTT	CASSFGEEAFF
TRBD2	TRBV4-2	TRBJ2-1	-	TGTGCCAGCAGCCAAGGCGGGGGAAGCTCCTACAATGAGCAGTTCTTC	CASSQGGGSSYNEQFF
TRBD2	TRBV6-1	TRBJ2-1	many	TGTGCCAGCAGGGGGAGCGGGAGGGCCCCTGAGCAGTTCTTC	CASRGSGRAPEQFF
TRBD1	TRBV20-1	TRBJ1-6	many	TGCAGTGCTAGCCCCAGGGGGCCCCTCCACTTT	CSASPRGPLHF
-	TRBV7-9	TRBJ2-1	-	TGTGCCAGCAGCTTTTCTAGCTGGAATGAGCAGTTCTTC	CASSFSSWNEQFF
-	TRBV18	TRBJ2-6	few	TGTGCCAGCTCTTCAGGGGCTGGGGCCAACGTCCTGACTTTC	CASSSGAGANVLTF
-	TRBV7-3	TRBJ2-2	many	TGTGCCAGCAGCTTTGAGGGGATGCGCGGGACCGGGGAGCTGTTTTTT	CASSFEGMRGTGELFF
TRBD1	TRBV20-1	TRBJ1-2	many	TGCAGTGCTATAACAGGGGGATATGGCTACACCTTC	CSAITGGYGYTF
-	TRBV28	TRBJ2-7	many	TGTGCCAGCAGTTTATACGGGACCGGGCAGTACTTC	CASSLYGTGQYF
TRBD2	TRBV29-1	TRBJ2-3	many	TGCAGCGTTAAACGGGAGGTTGCAGATACGCAGTATTTT	CSVKREVADTQYF
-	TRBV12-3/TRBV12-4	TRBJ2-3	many	TGTGCCAGCAGTCCTGGGGCTATCCGCACAGATACGCAGTATTTT	CASSPGAIRTDTQYF
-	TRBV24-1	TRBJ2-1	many	TGTGCCACCGGAAGGGGCTCCTACAATGAGCAGTTCTTC	CATGRGSYNEQFF
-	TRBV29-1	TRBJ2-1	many	TGCAGCGTTGACCCGGGGGGCGATGAGCAGTTCTTC	CSVDPGGDEQFF
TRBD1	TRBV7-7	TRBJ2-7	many	TGTGCCAGCAGCCTAGACAGGGGTGGCGAGCAGTACTTC	CASSLDRGGEQYF
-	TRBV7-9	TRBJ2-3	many	TGTGCCAGCAGCCCGGCAGTCCCCAATACGCAGTATTTT	CASSPAVPNTQYF
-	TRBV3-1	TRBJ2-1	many	TGTGCCAGCAGCCAAGTACACAATGAGCAGTTCTTC	CASSQVHNEQFF
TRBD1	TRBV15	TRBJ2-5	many	TGTGCCACCAGCAGAGTGACAGGGTTGGGGTCGGAGACCCAGTACTTC	CATSRVTGLGSETQYF
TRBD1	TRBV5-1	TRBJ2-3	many	TGCGCCAGCAGCTTGGATCCAGGGGGCGCCTTCACCACAACAGATACGCAGTATTTT	CASSLDPGGAFTTTDTQYF